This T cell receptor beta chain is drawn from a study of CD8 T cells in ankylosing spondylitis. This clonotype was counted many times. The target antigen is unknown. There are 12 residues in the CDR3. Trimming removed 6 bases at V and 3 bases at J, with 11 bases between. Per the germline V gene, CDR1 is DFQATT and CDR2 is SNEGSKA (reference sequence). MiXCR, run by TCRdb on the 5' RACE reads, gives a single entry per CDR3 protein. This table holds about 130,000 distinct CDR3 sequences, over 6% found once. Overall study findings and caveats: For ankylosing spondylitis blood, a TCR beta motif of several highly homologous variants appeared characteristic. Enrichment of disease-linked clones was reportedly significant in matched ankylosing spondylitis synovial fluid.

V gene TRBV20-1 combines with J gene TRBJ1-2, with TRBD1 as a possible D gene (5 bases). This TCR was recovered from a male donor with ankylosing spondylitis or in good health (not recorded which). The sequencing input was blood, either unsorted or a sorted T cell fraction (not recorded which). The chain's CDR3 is CSATGGDYGYTF. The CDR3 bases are TGCAGTGCCACTGGGGGGGACTATGGCTACACCTTC.